Shown below are 12 T cell receptor beta chains from a single sample sequenced in a study of post-analysis software for immune sequencing data. Whole-study findings and limits: In patients, TRBV5-6, TRBV5-1 and TRBV20-1 belonged to roughly 5 TRBV segments found more frequently than in controls.

The antigens for these receptors are not known. Incorporated into the TCR beta cDNA libraries were unique molecular identifiers, which served to reduce PCR and sequencing biases. Via MiXCR, TCRdb re-called the PCR reads, giving one row per CDR3 protein. There are hundreds of thousands of distinct CDR3 sequences in the sample; roughly 27% occur only once, and approximately 0.55% lies in the top ten. The specimen was blood. The receptors derive from a girl aged 10-17 years with multiple sclerosis.

In its sample, this clonotype was seen a few times. The chain uses TRBV3-1 and TRBJ1-2; unclear D gene. The CDR3 has 14 amino acids. Trimming removed 0 bases from V and 8 bases from J, with 13 bases in between. Germline lookup yields CDR1 LGHDT and CDR2 YNNKEL (reference sequence). CDR3 loop: CASSQESRNYGYTF. Here the CDR3 DNA reads TGTGCCAGCAGCCAAGAAAGCAGGAATTACGGCTACACCTTC.

On this clonotype: Being one base from a much bigger clone, this may be a read error. The conserved phenylalanine or tryptophan is not found at the CDR3 terminus, so this likely reflects a read error. The rearrangement links TRBV20-1 to TRBJ2-4; D perhaps matches TRBD1 (6 bases). Germline V lookup: CDR1 DFQATT, CDR2 SNEGSKA (reference sequence). The CDR3 consists of 13 residues. The V end lost 8 bases, the J end lost 0 bases, and 11 bases lay between the germline ends. The CDR3 protein is CSLPDRAKNIQYC. As DNA, the CDR3 is TGCAGTCTACCGGACAGAGCCAAAAACATTCAGTACTGC.

This clonotype was seen a single time. The J gene is TRBJ2-3, the V gene TRBV7-9; the D is unclear. V dropped 4 bases and J dropped 0 bases, with 14 bases sitting between them. Germline V lookup: CDR1 SEHNR, CDR2 FQNEAQ (reference sequence). The CDR3 totals 16 residues. CDR3 protein: CASSSPGGSSTDTQYF. In nucleotides, the CDR3 is TGTGCCAGCAGCTCGCCGGGCGGATCTAGCACAGATACGCAGTATTTT.

This clonotype occurred many times. The CDR3 DNA reads as TGTGCCAGCAGTTACTCGAGGACAGCAAAAAACATTCAGTACTTC. This codes for CASSYSRTAKNIQYF. The chain uses TRBV6-5 and TRBJ2-4; D is possibly TRBD1 (6 bases). Per germline, CDR1 MNHEY and CDR2 SVGAGI. V dropped 0 bases and J dropped 4 bases, with 10 bases sitting between them. This CDR3 is built from 15 residues.

The rearrangement links TRBV29-1 to TRBJ1-1, with TRBD1 matching over 7 bases. The CDR3 is made up of 13 amino acids. The germline V gene encodes CDR1 SQVTM and CDR2 ANQGSEA. Unmatched junction bases numbered 5, after V lost 7 bases and J lost 0 bases. In nucleotides, the CDR3 is TGCAGCGGATGGACAGGCATGAACACTGAAGCTTTCTTT. Protein: CSGWTGMNTEAFF. Full variable domain (remainder filled in from reference TRBV29-1 and TRBJ1-1): SAVISQKPSRDICQRGTSLTIQCQVDSQVTMMFWYRQQPGQSLTLIATANQGSEATYESGFVIDKFPISRPNLTFSTLTVSNMSPEDSSIYLCSGWTGMNTEAFFGQGTRLTVV.

This clonotype occurred a few times. V is TRBV5-1 and J is TRBJ1-2; maybe TRBD1 (5 bases). The CDR3 sequence is 13 residues long. The germline V gene has CDR1 SGHRS and CDR2 YFSETQ. Deletions cut 0 bases from V and 4 bases from J, with 7 bases between. CDR3 DNA: TGCGCCAGCAGCTTGGAGGGACGCTATGGCTACACCTTC. This encodes CASSLEGRYGYTF. The full variable domain, in which reference TRBV5-1 and TRBJ1-2 provide the parts outside the CDR3, is KAGVTQTPRYLIKTRGQQVTLSCSPISGHRSVSWYQQTPGQGLQFLFEYFSETQRNKGNFPGRFSGRQFSNSRSEMNVSTLELGDSALYLCASSLEGRYGYTFGSGTRLTVV.

About this clonotype: The junction differs from germline at one of its ends, possibly a read error. V gene TRBV5-1 combines with J gene TRBJ2-7; D is unclear. CDR1 and CDR2 (germline): SGHRS, YFSETQ. This CDR3 is built from 18 residues. The CDR3 loop reads CAGSLMSPSVDLSYEQYF. The CDR3 DNA reads TGCGCCGGCAGCTTGATGTCCCCTTCCGTTGACCTCTCCTACGAGCAGTACTTC.

The chain combines TRBV20-1 with TRBJ2-3, with 8 bases aligning to TRBD2. With V trimmed by 6 bases and J by 4 bases, 6 bases remained unmatched. The CDR3 contains 13 residues. Germline values: CDR1 DFQATT, CDR2 SNEGSKA (reference sequence). DNA for the CDR3: TGCAGTGCAAGTAGCGGGATCGCAGATACGCAGTATTTT. This translates into CSASSGIADTQYF.

This clonotype was observed a handful of times. The V gene is TRBV4-3, the J gene TRBJ2-2; maybe TRBD1 (7 bases). The length of the CDR3 is 14 residues. Germline V gene sequence: CDR1 LGHNA, CDR2 YSLEER. Trimming removed 4 bases from V and 6 bases from J, with 12 bases in between. CDR3 region: CASSLGRGAGELFF. The CDR3 coding sequence is TGCGCCAGCAGCCTTGGCAGGGGGGCCGGGGAGCTGTTTTTT.

The chain is built from TRBV9 and TRBJ2-4; 8 bases line up with TRBD1. From germline, CDR1 is SGDLS and CDR2 YYNGEE. V dropped 4 bases and J dropped 1; count of bases not matched to a gene: 10. The CDR3 sequence is 17 residues long. The CDR3 sequence is CASSPQGTGWAKNIQYF. CDR3 sequence (DNA): TGTGCCAGCAGCCCCCAAGGGACAGGATGGGCCAAAAACATTCAGTACTTC.

V and J are TRBV7-8 and TRBJ1-5; 9 nucleotides line up with TRBD1. Germline CDR1 is SGHVS and CDR2 is FQNEAQ. J was trimmed by 2 bases and V by 5 bases; bases with no gene match: 10. The CDR3 sequence is 17 residues long. The CDR3 loop reads CASSLNRGRGGNQPQHF. CDR3 nucleotides: TGTGCCAGCAGCCTAAACAGGGGGCGCGGTGGCAATCAGCCCCAGCATTTT. Full variable domain (missing parts from reference TRBV7-8 and TRBJ1-5): GAGVSQSPRYKVAKRGQDVALRCDPISGHVSLFWYQQALGQGPEFLTYFQNEAQLDKSGLPSDRFFAERPEGSVSTLKIQRTQQEDSAVYLCASSLNRGRGGNQPQHFGDGTRLSIL.

The chain is built from TRBV29-1 and TRBJ1-2, with no clear D. The CDR3 extends over 14 amino acids. Germline V gives CDR1 SQVTM, CDR2 ANQGSEA. Deletions cut 1 base from V and 2 bases from J, with 11 bases between. The CDR3 DNA follows: TGCAGCGTTGAAGCAGCTCCCACCAACTATGGCTACACCTTC. Translated, it gives CSVEAAPTNYGYTF.